The entry below gives a single TCR beta chain sequence along with its context. This record comes from a study of blood T cell repertoires in COVID-19. Study information: The samples span acute and convalescent COVID-19 from the United States, Italy and Spain. PBMCs, B-cell-depleted T cells, or T cells provided the cDNA or gDNA that made up the material.

In the original analysis: Estimates of nucleated cell counts were drawn from the amplification of reference gene primers. Only in-frame clones appear in the TCRdb table, and some are missing; sequencing was by immunoSEQ multiplex PCR. V and J calls and clone size are those listed in that table; D and trimming were worked out from the DNA. This sample has around 250,000 clones, with roughly 86% found just once. Germline CDR1 SGHTA, CDR2 FQGNSA. Trimming removed 2 bases at V and 6 bases at J, with 10 bases between. This CDR3 is built from 14 residues. The sequencing sample was made of peripheral blood. This receptor was taken from a woman between 55 and 75 years old who had recovered from COVID-19. J is TRBJ2-2 and V is TRBV7-2; perhaps TRBD1 as D (5 bases). The CDR3, as DNA: TGTGCCAGCAGCTTAATGGGGCATGCCGGGGAGCTGTTTTTT. Translated, it gives CASSLMGHAGELFF.